This T cell receptor beta chain was recovered during a study of CD8+ T cells in alopecia areata. This clone has just one count. The germline V gene has CDR1 SGHAT and CDR2 FQNNGV. V was pared by 2 bases and J by 6 bases, with 13 bases between. The CDR3 covers 15 residues. RNA was extracted and reverse transcribed into cDNA as the sequencing template. The protocol was immunoSEQ multiplex PCR, while the TCRdb copy is restricted to in-frame clones and leaves out a portion. This sample has some 120,000 clones, with about 57% found just once. The receptor comes from a human donor with alopecia areata. The J gene is TRBJ2-2, the V gene TRBV11-2, with D unclear. Sequences were derived from CD4+ T cells sorted from blood, sampled at week 0. The CDR3 reads CASSLIVSSPGELFF. The CDR3 region has the DNA TGTGCCAGCAGCTTAATAGTTAGCAGCCCCGGGGAGCTGTTTTTT.